This passage covers 2 T cell receptor beta chains from one sample sequenced in a study of cytomegalovirus exposure and HLA in healthy donors. Primers: 60 Vbeta forward and 13 Jbeta reverse. Data came from immunoSEQ multiplex PCR; TCRdb stores just in-frame clones and leaves some out. The sample lists around 63,000 clones, approximately 80% occurring once. Sample: PBMCs. The receptors were sampled from a woman aged 25 to 39 in good health and CMV-seronegative.

The chain is built from TRBV5-1 and TRBJ2-7, with no clear D. Trimming cost V 2 bases and J 0 bases, with 12 bases left between them. Germline-derived CDR1 and CDR2 are SGHRS and YFSETQ. The CDR3 has 15 amino acids. The chain's CDR3 is CASSFDAASSYEQYF. The DNA of the CDR3 is TGCGCCAGCAGCTTTGATGCGGCCTCCTCCTACGAGCAGTACTTC.

The chain has TRBV19 and TRBJ1-1; 10 positions agree with TRBD1. From germline, CDR1 is LNHDA and CDR2 SQIVND (reference sequence). Trimming at V came to 6 bases and at J to 4 bases, leaving 2 bases not matched to a gene. The CDR3 totals 13 residues. The CDR3 nucleotides read TGTGCCAGTAGCCGGGACAGGGGCACTGAAGCTTTCTTT. Translating it yields CASSRDRGTEAFF.